This T cell receptor beta chain was sequenced for a study of T cells of healthy individuals. The V gene lost 4 bases and the J gene lost 4 bases, with 13 bases spanning the gap. The CDR3 is 15 residues long. CDR1 is MGHRA and CDR2 is YSYEKL in the germline V gene. TCRdb independently ran MiXCR on the 5' RACE reads; one entry per CDR3 protein. The sample consists of approximately 100,000 distinct CDR3 sequences, 17% of them appearing once. This sequence joins TRBV4-1 and TRBJ1-4; D is perhaps TRBD1 (6 bases). The receptor's source is a human donor in good health. The CDR3 DNA reads as TGCGCCAGCAGCCTCCAGTCGGACAGTAATGAAAAACTGTTTTTT. Amino acid sequence: CASSLQSDSNEKLFF.